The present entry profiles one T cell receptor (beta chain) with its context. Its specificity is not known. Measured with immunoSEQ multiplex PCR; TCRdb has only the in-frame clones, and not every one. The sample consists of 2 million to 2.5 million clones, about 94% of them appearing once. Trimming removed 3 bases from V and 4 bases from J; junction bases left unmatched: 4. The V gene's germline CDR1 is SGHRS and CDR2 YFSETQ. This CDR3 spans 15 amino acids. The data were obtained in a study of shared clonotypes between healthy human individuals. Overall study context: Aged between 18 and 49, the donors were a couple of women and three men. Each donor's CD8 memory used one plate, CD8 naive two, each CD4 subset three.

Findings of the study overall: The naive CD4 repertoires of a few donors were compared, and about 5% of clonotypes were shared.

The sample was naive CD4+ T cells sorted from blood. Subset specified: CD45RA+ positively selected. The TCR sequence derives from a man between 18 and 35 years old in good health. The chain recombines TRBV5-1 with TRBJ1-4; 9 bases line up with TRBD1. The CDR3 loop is CASSSQGAFNEKLFF. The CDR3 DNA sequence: TGCGCCAGCAGCTCACAGGGGGCGTTTAATGAAAAACTGTTTTTT. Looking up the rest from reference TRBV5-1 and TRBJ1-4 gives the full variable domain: KAGVTQTPRYLIKTRGQQVTLSCSPISGHRSVSWYQQTPGQGLQFLFEYFSETQRNKGNFPGRFSGRQFSNSRSEMNVSTLELGDSALYLCASSSQGAFNEKLFFGSGTQLSVL.